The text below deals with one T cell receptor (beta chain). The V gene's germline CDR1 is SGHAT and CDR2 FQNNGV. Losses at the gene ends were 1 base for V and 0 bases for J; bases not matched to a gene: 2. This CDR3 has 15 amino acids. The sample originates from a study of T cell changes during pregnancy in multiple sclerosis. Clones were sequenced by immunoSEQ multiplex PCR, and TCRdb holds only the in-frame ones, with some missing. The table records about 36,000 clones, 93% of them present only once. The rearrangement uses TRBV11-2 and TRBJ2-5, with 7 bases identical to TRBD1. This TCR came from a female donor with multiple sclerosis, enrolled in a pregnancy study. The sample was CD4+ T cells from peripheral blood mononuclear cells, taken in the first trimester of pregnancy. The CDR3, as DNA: TGTGCCAGCAGCTTAGCGACAGGGTACCAAGAGACCCAGTACTTC. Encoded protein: CASSLATGYQETQYF.